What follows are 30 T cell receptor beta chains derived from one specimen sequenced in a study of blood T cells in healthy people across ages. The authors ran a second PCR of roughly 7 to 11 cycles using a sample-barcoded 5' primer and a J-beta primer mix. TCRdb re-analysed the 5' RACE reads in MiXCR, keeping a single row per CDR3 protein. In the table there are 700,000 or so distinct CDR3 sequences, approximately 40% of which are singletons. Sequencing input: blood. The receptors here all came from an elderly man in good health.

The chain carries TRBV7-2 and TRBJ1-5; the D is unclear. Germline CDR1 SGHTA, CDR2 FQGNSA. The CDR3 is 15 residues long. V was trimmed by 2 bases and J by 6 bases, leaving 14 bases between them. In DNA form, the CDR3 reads TGTGCCAGCAGCTTACGACGGGCGGCAGGTCAGCCCCAGCATTTT. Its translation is CASSLRRAAGQPQHF. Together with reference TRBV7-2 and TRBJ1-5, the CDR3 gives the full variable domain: GAGVSQSPSNKVTEKGKDVELRCDPISGHTALYWYRQSLGQGLEFLIYFQGNSAPDKSGLPSDRFSAERTGGSVSTLTIQRTQQEDSAVYLCASSLRRAAGQPQHFGDGTRLSIL.

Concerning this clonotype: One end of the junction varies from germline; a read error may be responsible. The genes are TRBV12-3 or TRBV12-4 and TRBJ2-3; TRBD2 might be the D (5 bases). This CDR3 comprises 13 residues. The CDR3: CASRIRGTDTLYF. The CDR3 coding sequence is TGTGCCAGCAGAATTCGGGGTACAGATACGCTGTATTTT.

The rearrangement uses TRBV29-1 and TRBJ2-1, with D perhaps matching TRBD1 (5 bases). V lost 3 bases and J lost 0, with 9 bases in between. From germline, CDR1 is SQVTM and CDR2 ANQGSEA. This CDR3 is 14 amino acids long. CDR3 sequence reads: CSVEWGLSYNEQFF. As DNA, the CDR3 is TGCAGCGTTGAGTGGGGCCTCTCCTACAATGAGCAGTTCTTC.

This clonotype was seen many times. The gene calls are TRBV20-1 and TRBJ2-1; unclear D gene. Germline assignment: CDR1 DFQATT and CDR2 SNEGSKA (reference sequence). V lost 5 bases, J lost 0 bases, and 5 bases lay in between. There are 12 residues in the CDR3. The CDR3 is CSAEGSYNEQFF. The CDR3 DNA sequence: TGCAGTGCTGAAGGCTCCTACAATGAGCAGTTCTTC.

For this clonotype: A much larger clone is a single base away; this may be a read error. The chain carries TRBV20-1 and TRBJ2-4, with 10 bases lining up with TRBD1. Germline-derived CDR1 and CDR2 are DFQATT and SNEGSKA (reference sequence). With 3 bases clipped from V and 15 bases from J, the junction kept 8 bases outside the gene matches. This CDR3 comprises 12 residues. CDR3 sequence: CSARTGGYERYF. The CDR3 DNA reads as TGCAGTGCTAGGACAGGGGGCTACGAGCGGTACTTC.

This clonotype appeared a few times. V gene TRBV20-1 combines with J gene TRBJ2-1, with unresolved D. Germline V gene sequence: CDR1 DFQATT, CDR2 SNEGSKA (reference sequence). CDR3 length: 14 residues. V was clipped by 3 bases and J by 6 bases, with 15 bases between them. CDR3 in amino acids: CSASNSRPGNEQFF. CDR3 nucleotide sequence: TGCAGTGCTAGCAACTCCCGACCCGGCAATGAGCAGTTCTTC.

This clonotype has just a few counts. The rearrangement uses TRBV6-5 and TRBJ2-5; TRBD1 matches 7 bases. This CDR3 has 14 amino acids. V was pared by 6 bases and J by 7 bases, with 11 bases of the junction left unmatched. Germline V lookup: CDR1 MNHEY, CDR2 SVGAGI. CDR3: CASSSPRGRVTQYF. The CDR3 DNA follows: TGTGCCAGCAGCTCGCCAAGGGGGCGGGTGACCCAGTACTTC.

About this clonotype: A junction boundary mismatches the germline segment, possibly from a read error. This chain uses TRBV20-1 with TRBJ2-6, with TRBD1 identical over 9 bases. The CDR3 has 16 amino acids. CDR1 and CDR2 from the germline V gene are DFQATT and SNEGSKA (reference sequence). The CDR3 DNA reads TGCAGTGCTAGTAACAGGGGGCTAGCTGGGGCCGACGTCCTGACTTTC. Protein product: CSASNRGLAGADVLTF.

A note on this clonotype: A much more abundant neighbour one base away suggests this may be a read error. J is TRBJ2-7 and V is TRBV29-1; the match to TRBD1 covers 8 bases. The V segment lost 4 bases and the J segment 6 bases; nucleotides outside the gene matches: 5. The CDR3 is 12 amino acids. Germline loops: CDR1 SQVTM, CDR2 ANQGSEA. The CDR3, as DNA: TGCAGCGTTGTCCAGGGGGCGGCCGAGCAGTACTTC. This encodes CSVVQGAAEQYF.

The DNA of the CDR3 is TGCGCCAGCAGTGACCGGCCAAGCACAGATACGCAGTATTTT. Protein: CASSDRPSTDTQYF. V is TRBV10-1 and J is TRBJ2-3; D is unclear. Germline lookup yields CDR1 WNHNN and CDR2 SYGVQD (reference sequence). This CDR3 contains 14 residues. V lost 3 bases to trimming and J lost 0 bases, with 7 bases between them.

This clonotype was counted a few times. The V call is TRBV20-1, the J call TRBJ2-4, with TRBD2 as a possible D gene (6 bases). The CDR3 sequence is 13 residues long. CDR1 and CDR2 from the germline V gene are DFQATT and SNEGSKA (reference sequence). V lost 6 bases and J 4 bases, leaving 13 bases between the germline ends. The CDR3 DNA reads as TGCAGTGCGGCCACCGGGGGTAAAAACATTCAGTACTTC. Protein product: CSAATGGKNIQYF.

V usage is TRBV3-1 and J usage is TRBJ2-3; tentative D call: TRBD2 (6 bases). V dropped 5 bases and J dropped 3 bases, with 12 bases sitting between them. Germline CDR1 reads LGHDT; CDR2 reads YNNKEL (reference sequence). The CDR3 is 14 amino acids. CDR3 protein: CASSEDLATDTQYF. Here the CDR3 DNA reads TGTGCCAGCAGCGAGGACCTAGCGACAGATACGCAGTATTTT.

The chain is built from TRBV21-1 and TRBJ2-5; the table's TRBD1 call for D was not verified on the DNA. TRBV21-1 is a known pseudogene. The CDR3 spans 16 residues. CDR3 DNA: TGTGCCAGCAGCCCGAGGGGATCAGAAAGACAAGAGACCCAGTACTTC. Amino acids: CASSPRGSERQETQYF.

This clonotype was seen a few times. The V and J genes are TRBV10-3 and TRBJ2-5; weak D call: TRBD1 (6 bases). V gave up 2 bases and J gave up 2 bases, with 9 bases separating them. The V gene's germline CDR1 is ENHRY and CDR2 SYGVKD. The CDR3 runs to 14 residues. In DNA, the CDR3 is TGTGCCATCAGTGAGCCGGGACAACAAGAGACCCAGTACTTC. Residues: CAISEPGQQETQYF.

This CDR3 reads CSAYDKGFGETQYF. Here the CDR3 DNA reads TGCAGTGCTTATGACAAGGGCTTCGGGGAGACCCAGTACTTC. This chain joins TRBV20-1 and TRBJ2-5; no clear D gene. The CDR3 consists of 14 residues. V was shortened by 5 bases and J by 5 bases, with 18 bases between the two germline ends. CDR1 and CDR2 from the germline V gene are DFQATT and SNEGSKA (reference sequence).

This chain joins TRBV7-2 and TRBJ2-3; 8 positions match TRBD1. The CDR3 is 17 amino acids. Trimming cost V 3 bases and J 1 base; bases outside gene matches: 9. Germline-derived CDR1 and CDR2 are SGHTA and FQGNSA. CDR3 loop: CASSFEAGGLGTDTQYF. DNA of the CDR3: TGTGCCAGCAGCTTCGAGGCAGGGGGCCTAGGCACAGATACGCAGTATTTT.

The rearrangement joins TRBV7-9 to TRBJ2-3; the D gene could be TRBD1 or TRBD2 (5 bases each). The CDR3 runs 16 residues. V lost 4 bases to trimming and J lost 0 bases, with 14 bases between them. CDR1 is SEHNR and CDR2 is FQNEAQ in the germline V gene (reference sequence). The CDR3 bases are TGTGCCAGCAGCTCCATGCCGGGACCGAGCACAGATACGCAGTATTTT. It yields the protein CASSSMPGPSTDTQYF.

The CDR3 loop is CSARHQGQGFGNQPQHF. CDR3 in DNA: TGCAGTGCTAGGCACCAGGGACAGGGGTTTGGCAATCAGCCCCAGCATTTT. The chain is built from TRBV20-1 and TRBJ1-5; 10 nucleotides line up with TRBD1. After removal of 3 bases from V and 2 bases from J, the junction contained 10 bases not matched to a gene. CDR3 length: 17 amino acids. Germline V CDR1 and CDR2: DFQATT, SNEGSKA (reference sequence).

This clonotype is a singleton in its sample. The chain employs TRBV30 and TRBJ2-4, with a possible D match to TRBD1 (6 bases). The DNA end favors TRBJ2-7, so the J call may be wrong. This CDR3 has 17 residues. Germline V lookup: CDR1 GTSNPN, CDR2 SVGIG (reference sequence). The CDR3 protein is CAWSVRRQGYPHDEQYF. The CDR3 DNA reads TGTGCCTGGAGTGTACGGCGGCAGGGGTACCCCCACGACGAGCAGTACTTC.

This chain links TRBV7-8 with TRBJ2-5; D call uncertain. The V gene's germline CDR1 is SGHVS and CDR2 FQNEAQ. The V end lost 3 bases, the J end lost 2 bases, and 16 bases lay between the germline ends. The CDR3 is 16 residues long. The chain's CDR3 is CASSLSRSLRQETQYF. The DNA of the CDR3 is TGTGCCAGCAGCTTGTCTCGGTCCTTAAGGCAAGAGACCCAGTACTTC.

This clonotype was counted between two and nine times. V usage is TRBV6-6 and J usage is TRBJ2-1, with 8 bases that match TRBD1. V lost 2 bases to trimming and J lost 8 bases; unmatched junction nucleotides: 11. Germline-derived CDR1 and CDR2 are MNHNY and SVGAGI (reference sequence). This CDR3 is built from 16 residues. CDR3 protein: CASSYGGQGAYDEQFF. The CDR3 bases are TGTGCCAGCAGTTACGGGGGCCAGGGGGCTTACGATGAGCAGTTCTTC.

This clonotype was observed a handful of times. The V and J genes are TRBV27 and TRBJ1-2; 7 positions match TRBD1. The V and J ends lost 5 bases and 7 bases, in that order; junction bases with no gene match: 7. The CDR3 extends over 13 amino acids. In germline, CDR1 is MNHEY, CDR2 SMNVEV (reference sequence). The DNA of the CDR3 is TGTGCCAGCAGTCCGACAGGGCATCGTGGCTACACCTTC. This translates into CASSPTGHRGYTF.

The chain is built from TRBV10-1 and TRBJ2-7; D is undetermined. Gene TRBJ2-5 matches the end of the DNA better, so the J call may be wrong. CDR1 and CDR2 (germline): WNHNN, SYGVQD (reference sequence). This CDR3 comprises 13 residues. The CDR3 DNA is TGCGCCAGCAGTGAGCGGCCGCTGGAGACCCAGTACTTC. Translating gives CASSERPLETQYF.

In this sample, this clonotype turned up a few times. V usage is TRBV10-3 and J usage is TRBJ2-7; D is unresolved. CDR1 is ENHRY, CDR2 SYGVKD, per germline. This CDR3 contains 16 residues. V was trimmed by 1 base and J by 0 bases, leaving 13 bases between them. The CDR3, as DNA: TGTGCCATCAGTGAGTTCATGGGCCGAAACTCCTACGAGCAGTACTTC. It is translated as CAISEFMGRNSYEQYF.

CDR3 bases: TGTGCCAGCAGTCCCCAACCCGGGGGCACTGAAGCTTTCTTT. This gives the protein CASSPQPGGTEAFF. The chain employs TRBV6-2 or TRBV6-3 and TRBJ1-1, with D maybe TRBD1 (5 bases). The ends were cut back, 5 bases at V and 4 bases at J, with 14 bases in the middle. This CDR3 contains 14 residues. Germline V CDR1 and CDR2: MNHEY, SVGEGT.

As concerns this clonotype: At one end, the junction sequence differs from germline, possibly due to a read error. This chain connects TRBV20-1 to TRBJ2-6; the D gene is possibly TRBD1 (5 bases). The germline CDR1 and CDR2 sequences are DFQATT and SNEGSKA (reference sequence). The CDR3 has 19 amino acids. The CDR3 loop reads CSARHTGFTRNSGADVLTF. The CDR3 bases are TGCAGTGCTAGGCACACGGGCTTCACCCGAAACTCTGGGGCCGACGTCCTGACTTTC.

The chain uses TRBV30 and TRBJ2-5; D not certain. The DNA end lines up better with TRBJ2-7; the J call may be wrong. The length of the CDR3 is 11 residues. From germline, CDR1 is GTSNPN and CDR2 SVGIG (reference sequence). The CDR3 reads CAGKDEGEQYF. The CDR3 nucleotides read TGTGCCGGGAAAGACGAAGGCGAGCAGTACTTC.

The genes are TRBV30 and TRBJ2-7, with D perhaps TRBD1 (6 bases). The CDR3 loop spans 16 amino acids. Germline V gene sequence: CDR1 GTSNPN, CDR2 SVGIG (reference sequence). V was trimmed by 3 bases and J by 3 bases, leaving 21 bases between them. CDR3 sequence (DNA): TGTGCCTGGAGCGCGTCGACAGGTGTTCAGGGCTACGAGCAGTACTTC. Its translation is CAWSASTGVQGYEQYF.

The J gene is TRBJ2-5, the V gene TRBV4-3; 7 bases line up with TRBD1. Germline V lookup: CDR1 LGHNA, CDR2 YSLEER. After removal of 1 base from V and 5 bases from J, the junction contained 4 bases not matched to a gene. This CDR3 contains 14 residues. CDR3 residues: CASSQGGGGETQYF. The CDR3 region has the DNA TGCGCCAGCAGCCAAGGAGGGGGCGGGGAGACCCAGTACTTC.

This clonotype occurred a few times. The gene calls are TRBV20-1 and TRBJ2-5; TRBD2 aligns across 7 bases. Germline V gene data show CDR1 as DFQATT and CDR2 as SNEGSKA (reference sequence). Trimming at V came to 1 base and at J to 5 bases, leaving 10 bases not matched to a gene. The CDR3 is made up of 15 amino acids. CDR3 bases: TGCAGTGCTAGAGGCACCTCTAGCGGAGTGGAGACCCAGTACTTC. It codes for CSARGTSSGVETQYF.